A selection of T cell receptor beta chains follows, all from one sample in a study of Ad26.COV2.S vaccination and SARS-CoV-2 variants. Profiled with immunoSEQ multiplex PCR; TCRdb holds only in-frame clones, not every one. The table lists about 440,000 clones, about 90% of them singletons. The source material was peripheral blood, sampled in a trial of Ad26.COV2.S vaccine versus placebo. These receptor sequences come from a person aged 18-65 years who received the Ad26.COV2.S COVID-19 vaccine or a placebo. Both conserved end residues are part of each CDR3. Each record gives: clone size, D gene, V gene, J gene, CDR3 DNA, CDR3 protein. D genes are given only for firm matches. Size is stated for part of the rows, as once, few or many counts, or as a class when the clone is expanded.

-	TRBD2	TRBV7-9	TRBJ2-3	TGTGCCAGCAGCCCCGGGACTAGCGGGAGAGTAGGGCCCACAGATACGCAGTATTTT	CASSPGTSGRVGPTDTQYF
-	-	TRBV9	TRBJ2-3	TGTGCCAGCAACCCAACGGGGATTTCTTTCACAGATACGCAGTATTTT	CASNPTGISFTDTQYF
-	TRBD2	TRBV9	TRBJ2-1	TGTGCCAGCAGCGTGACAAGACCAGGACTAGCGGGAGGAGTAGTCAATGAGCAGTTCTTC	CASSVTRPGLAGGVVNEQFF
-	-	TRBV4-3	TRBJ2-7	TGCGCCAGCAGCCAAGATATTACGGATTCCTACGAGCAGTACTTC	CASSQDITDSYEQYF
-	-	TRBV12-3/TRBV12-4	TRBJ1-2	TGTGCCACCTCTTGGGGGACGGATGGCTACACCTTC	CATSWGTDGYTF
-	-	TRBV28	TRBJ1-2	TGTGCCAGCACGGGGCGGGGGCTTCGAAGGGGCTACACCTTT	CASTGRGLRRGYTF
-	TRBD2	TRBV24-1	TRBJ2-1	TGTGCCACCAGTGATTGGCGACTAGCGGGAGGGCCGGGGGATGAGCAGTTCTTC	CATSDWRLAGGPGDEQFF
-	TRBD2	TRBV5-1	TRBJ2-3	TGCGCCAGCAGCTTGGGAGGTAGCGGGGGCACAGATACGCAGTATTTT	CASSLGGSGGTDTQYF
-	TRBD1	TRBV5-5	TRBJ1-1	TGTGCCAGCAGCTTGGGTCAGGGGGTCACTGAAGCTTTCTTT	CASSLGQGVTEAFF
-	-	TRBV7-9	TRBJ2-3	TGTGCCAGCAGGTCTGAGGATACGCAGTATTTT	CASRSEDTQYF
-	-	TRBV6-2/TRBV6-3	TRBJ2-2	TGTGCCAGCAGTTACTCGGGGACAATCGCCGGGGAGCTGTTTTTT	CASSYSGTIAGELFF
-	TRBD2	TRBV4-3	TRBJ2-1	TGCGCCAGCAGCCAAGCGAGACTAGCGGGAGGGCCCATCGATGAGCAGTTCTTC	CASSQARLAGGPIDEQFF
-	-	TRBV9	TRBJ1-1	TGTGCCAGCAGCTGGGGAGAAAGCGGCACTGAAGCTTTCTTT	CASSWGESGTEAFF
few	TRBD1	TRBV18	TRBJ2-7	TGTGCCAGCTCACCAAGGGGACAGGGAGCCTACGAGCAGTACTTC	CASSPRGQGAYEQYF
-	TRBD2	TRBV5-6	TRBJ2-1	TGTGCCAGCAGCCAGGGACTAGCGGGAGTCAATGAGCAGTTCTTC	CASSQGLAGVNEQFF
-	-	TRBV6-5	TRBJ1-2	TGTGCCAGCAGTTCGACATCAGGCTATGGCTACACCTTC	CASSSTSGYGYTF
-	TRBD1	TRBV15	TRBJ2-3	TGTGCCACCAGTCCCGGACAGGGGACAGATACGCAGTATTTT	CATSPGQGTDTQYF
-	-	TRBV6-2/TRBV6-3	TRBJ1-2	TGTGCCAGCAGCGAGGCAGGAGGCTCCCGAGGCTACACCTTC	CASSEAGGSRGYTF
few	-	TRBV2	TRBJ2-5	TGTGCCAGCAGTGTAAGGCAGCAAGAGACCCAGTACTTC	CASSVRQQETQYF
-	-	TRBV9	TRBJ1-6	TGTGCCAGCATGGGAAGCTCCTATAATTCACCCCTCCACTTT	CASMGSSYNSPLHF
-	-	TRBV6-2/TRBV6-3	TRBJ2-7	TGTGCCAGCAGTTCAGGACAGACCTACGAGCAGTACTTC	CASSSGQTYEQYF
-	TRBD2	TRBV7-9	TRBJ2-1	TGTGCCAGCAGCAGAACCGGGACTAGCGGGAGAGGGCAGTTCTTC	CASSRTGTSGRGQFF
-	TRBD1	TRBV10-3	TRBJ2-7	TGTGCCAACTCGCGGGACAGGGCCCACGAGCAGTACTTC	CANSRDRAHEQYF
many	-	TRBV24-1	TRBJ2-7	TGTGCCACCAGTGATTCGACCCCTGGGGCCTACGAGCAGTACTTC	CATSDSTPGAYEQYF
-	TRBD2	TRBV18	TRBJ2-2	TGTGCCAGCTCCCCTAGGACTAGCGGGATCGAAGCCGGGGAGCTGTTTTTT	CASSPRTSGIEAGELFF
-	TRBD1	TRBV3-1/TRBV3-2	TRBJ2-4	TGTGCCAGCAGCCAAACAGGGGGGACTCTAGCCAAAAACATTCAGTACTTC	CASSQTGGTLAKNIQYF
-	-	TRBV6-2/TRBV6-3	TRBJ2-5	TGTGCCAGCAGTCGAATCGGAGAGGGCAACCAAGAGACCCAGTACTTC	CASSRIGEGNQETQYF
-	-	TRBV3-1/TRBV3-2	TRBJ2-7	TGTGCCAGCAGCCGACTCAACCCAAGCGCCCAATCCTACGAGCAGTACTTC	CASSRLNPSAQSYEQYF
once	-	TRBV4-1	TRBJ1-3	TGCGCCAGCAGCCAAGAAGGTACCATTGGAAACACCATATATTTT	CASSQEGTIGNTIYF
-	-	TRBV5-4	TRBJ1-1	TGTGCCAGCACCAGGGACATGAACACTGAAGCTTTCTTT	CASTRDMNTEAFF
-	-	TRBV5-4	TRBJ1-1	TGTGCCAGCAGCTTGAGACGGGACACTGAAGCTTTCTTT	CASSLRRDTEAFF
-	TRBD1	TRBV28	TRBJ2-7	TGTGCCAGCAGTTTTTTGGGACAGAGAAGCGAGCAGTACTTC	CASSFLGQRSEQYF
-	-	TRBV9	TRBJ1-3	TGTGCCAGCAGCCTGGGGGGGCAAGGAAACACCATATATTTT	CASSLGGQGNTIYF
-	TRBD1	TRBV29-1	TRBJ2-5	TGCAGCGTTCGGACAGGGGGAGAGACCCAGTACTTC	CSVRTGGETQYF
-	TRBD1	TRBV20-1	TRBJ2-7	TGCAGTGCCGGGACAGGTGGCGAGCAGTACTTC	CSAGTGGEQYF
-	TRBD1	TRBV7-9	TRBJ2-4	TGTGCCAGCAGCTTTGCTGGACAGGCGTACTTC	CASSFAGQAYF
-	-	TRBV2	TRBJ1-4	TGTGCCAGCAGTGAAGCTAGAAGGAGCGAAAAACTGTTTTTT	CASSEARRSEKLFF
-	-	TRBV6-5	TRBJ1-2	TGTGCCAGCAGCCCAAGAAACCTTCTTGGCTACACCTTC	CASSPRNLLGYTF
-	-	TRBV7-2	TRBJ2-3	TGTGCCAGCAGCCTCACACGGGAAAGCACAGATACGCAGTATTTT	CASSLTRESTDTQYF
-	-	TRBV29-1	TRBJ1-1	TGCAGCGTTGAAGTGTCCAGGAACACTGAAGCTTTCTTT	CSVEVSRNTEAFF
once	TRBD2	TRBV7-2	TRBJ2-4	TGTGCCAGCAGCTTGAAAAGCGGGAACACCATTCAGTACTTC	CASSLKSGNTIQYF
-	-	TRBV20-1	TRBJ1-1	TGCAGTGCTAGTAGGGGGGGGACTGAAGCTTTCTTT	CSASRGGTEAFF
-	-	TRBV5-4	TRBJ1-5	TGTGCCAGCAGCCTCGACCCAAATCAGCCCCAGCATTTT	CASSLDPNQPQHF
-	-	TRBV7-9	TRBJ2-7	TGTGCCAGCAGCCCCCCTTTCGGTACGGACTACGAGCAGTACTTC	CASSPPFGTDYEQYF